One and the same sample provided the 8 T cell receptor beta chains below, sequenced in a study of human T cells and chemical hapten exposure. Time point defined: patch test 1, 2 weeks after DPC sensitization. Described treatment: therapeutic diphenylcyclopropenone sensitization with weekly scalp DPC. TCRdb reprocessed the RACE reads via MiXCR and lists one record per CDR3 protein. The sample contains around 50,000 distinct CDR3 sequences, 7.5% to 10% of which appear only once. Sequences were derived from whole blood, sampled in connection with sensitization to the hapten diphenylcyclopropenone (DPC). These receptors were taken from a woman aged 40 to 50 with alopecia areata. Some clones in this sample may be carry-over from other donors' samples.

CDR3 residues: CASHGGYGYTF. The CDR3 DNA is TGTGCCAGCCACGGGGGCTATGGCTACACCTTC. The chain combines TRBV12-3 or TRBV12-4 with TRBJ1-2; D might be TRBD1 (5 bases). The CDR3 extends over 11 amino acids. V was cut by 8 bases and J by 4 bases, with 8 bases left in between.

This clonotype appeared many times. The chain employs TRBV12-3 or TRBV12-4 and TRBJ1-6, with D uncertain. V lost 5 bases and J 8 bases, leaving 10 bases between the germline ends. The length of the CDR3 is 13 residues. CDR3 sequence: CASSPGRDSPLHF. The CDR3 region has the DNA TGTGCCAGCAGTCCTGGACGGGATTCACCCCTCCACTTT.

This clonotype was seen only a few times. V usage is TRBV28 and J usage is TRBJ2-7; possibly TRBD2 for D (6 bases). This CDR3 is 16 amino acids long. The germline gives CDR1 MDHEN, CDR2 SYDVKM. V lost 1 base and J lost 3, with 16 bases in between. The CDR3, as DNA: TGTGCCAGCAGTTTATCCGGGGGTTGGACCGTCTACGAGCAGTACTTC. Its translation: CASSLSGGWTVYEQYF.

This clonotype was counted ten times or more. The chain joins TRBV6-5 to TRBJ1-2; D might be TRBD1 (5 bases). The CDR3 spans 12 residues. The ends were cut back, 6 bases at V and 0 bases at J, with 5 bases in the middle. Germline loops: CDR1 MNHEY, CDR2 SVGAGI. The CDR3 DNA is TGTGCCAGCAGGGACACTAACTATGGCTACACCTTC. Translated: CASRDTNYGYTF.

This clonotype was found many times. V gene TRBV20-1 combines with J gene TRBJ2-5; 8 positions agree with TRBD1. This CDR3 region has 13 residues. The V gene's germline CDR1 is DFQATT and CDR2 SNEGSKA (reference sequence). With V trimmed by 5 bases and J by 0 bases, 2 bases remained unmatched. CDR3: CSAGGQDQETQYF. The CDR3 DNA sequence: TGCAGTGCTGGGGGACAGGACCAAGAGACCCAGTACTTC.

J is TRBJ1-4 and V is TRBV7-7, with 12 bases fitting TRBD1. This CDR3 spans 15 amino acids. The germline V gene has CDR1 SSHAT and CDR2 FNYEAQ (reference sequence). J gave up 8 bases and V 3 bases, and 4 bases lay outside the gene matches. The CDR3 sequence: CASSLGTGGEEKLFF. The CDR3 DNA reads TGTGCCAGCAGCTTGGGGACAGGGGGCGAGGAAAAACTGTTTTTT. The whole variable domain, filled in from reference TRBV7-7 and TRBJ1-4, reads GAGVSQSPRYKVTKRGQDVTLRCDPISSHATLYWYQQALGQGPEFLTYFNYEAQPDKSGLPSDRFSAERPEGSISTLTIQRTEQRDSAMYRCASSLGTGGEEKLFFGSGTQLSVL.

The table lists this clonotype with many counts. In DNA, the CDR3 is TGCAGTGCTAGAGATTCGGCAGGGGCAAGCAATCAGCCCCAGCATTTT. It specifies CSARDSAGASNQPQHF. The chain uses TRBV20-1 and TRBJ1-5, with D possibly matching TRBD1 (6 bases). Germline V gives CDR1 DFQATT, CDR2 SNEGSKA (reference sequence). V dropped 0 bases and J dropped 1 base, with 13 bases sitting between them. The CDR3 contains 16 residues.

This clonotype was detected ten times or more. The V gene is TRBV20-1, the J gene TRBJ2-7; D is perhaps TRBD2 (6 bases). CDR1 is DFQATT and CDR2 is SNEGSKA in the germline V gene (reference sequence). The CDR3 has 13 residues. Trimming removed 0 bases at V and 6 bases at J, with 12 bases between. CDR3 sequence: CSARDGGSREQYF. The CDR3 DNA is TGCAGTGCTAGAGATGGGGGGTCTCGCGAGCAGTACTTC.